The clone carrying this T cell receptor (beta chain) was detected only a few times. The time point: pre-sensitization, week 0. Indicated treatment: therapeutic diphenylcyclopropenone sensitization with weekly scalp DPC. This specimen belongs to a study of human T cells and chemical hapten exposure. From germline, CDR1 is MGHRA and CDR2 YSYEKL. The CDR3 has 15 amino acids. The V end was cut by 1 base, the J end by 3 bases, with 11 bases between. During construction of the library, unique molecular identifiers were attached to individual cDNA molecules for quantitative, reproducible TCR counting. Under the authors' procedure: Samples held a median of roughly 100,000 TCRs, range 23,224–690,600. TCRdb used MiXCR to reprocess the RACE reads, holding one entry per CDR3 protein. None of the V and J calls come from the authors' own analysis; TCRdb made them. The table shows 200,000 to 300,000 distinct CDR3 sequences, with about 9.4% occurring only once.

The receptor was isolated from a woman between 35 and 50 years old with alopecia areata. Some clones in this sample may be carry-over from other donors' samples. The chain has TRBV4-1 and TRBJ2-3, with D unresolved. The sample consisted of whole blood, taken in connection with sensitization to the hapten diphenylcyclopropenone (DPC). The CDR3 coding sequence is TGCGCCAGCAGCCAAGTCCGGGCGGATACAGATACGCAGTATTTT. Amino acids: CASSQVRADTDTQYF.